Listed below are T cell receptor beta chains from one sample, sequenced in a study of T cell repertoires in cytomegalovirus infection. TCRdb recomputed calls from the reads with MiXCR, one row per CDR3 protein. The data contain about 740,000 distinct CDR3 sequences, 35% of them singletons. The sample consisted of PBMCs. Receptors originate from a human donor in good health (CMV status not recorded). Some clones in this sample may be carry-over from other donors' samples. The conserved cysteine and the conserved F or W are not part of the CDR3 here. A D gene is named only where the DNA matches it firmly.

length: 11
V: TRBV11-3
D: TRBD2
CDR3: ASSLAGGREQF

length: 10
V: TRBV28
D: NA
CDR3: ASSLIRNTQY

length: 13
V: TRBV14
D: NA
CDR3: ASSPLDSTWEKLF

length: 15
V: TRBV6-6
D: NA
CDR3: ASSYEAARTRKETQY

length: 13
V: TRBV27
D: TRBD1
CDR3: ASSTHRGRFTEAF

length: 13
V: TRBV28
D: NA
CDR3: ASSLAGGENTEAF

length: 12
V: TRBV11-2
D: TRBD1
CDR3: ASRITGAGAEAF

length: 11
V: TRBV12-3/TRBV12-4
D: NA
CDR3: ASSLWGLETQY

length: 12
V: TRBV24-1
D: TRBD2
CDR3: ATSASGRAGEQF

length: 12
V: TRBV2
D: NA
CDR3: ASPKTGSPYEQY

length: 12
V: TRBV6-1
D: NA
CDR3: ASNARQLSYEQY

length: 16
V: TRBV7-2
D: NA
CDR3: ASSTSGQSRSYNSPLH

length: 14
V: TRBV7-2
D: NA
CDR3: ASSLLGGVGYNEQF

length: 13
V: TRBV6-1
D: TRBD1
CDR3: ASSRGQAIYNEQF

length: 13
V: TRBV5-1
D: NA
CDR3: ASSTRESSYNEQF

length: 16
V: TRBV7-6
D: TRBD2
CDR3: ASSPPGSGGPRTDTQY

length: 11
V: TRBV6-1
D: NA
CDR3: ASMGRATYEQY

length: 11
V: TRBV19
D: NA
CDR3: ACNTGAKNIQY

length: 13
V: TRBV7-9
D: NA
CDR3: ASSPSSMGDYGYT

length: 14
V: TRBV25-1
D: TRBD1
CDR3: ASSELGTGETYEQY

length: 13
V: TRBV6-6
D: TRBD1
CDR3: ASGPGQGLTDTQY

length: 11
V: TRBV15
D: NA
CDR3: STSRDYGDTQY

length: 11
V: TRBV12-3/TRBV12-4
D: NA
CDR3: ASSLLGKEPQH

length: 15
V: TRBV19
D: NA
CDR3: ASSIPTGVVSGNTIY

length: 9
V: TRBV6-2/TRBV6-3
D: NA
CDR3: ASRETYEQY

length: 14
V: TRBV5-6
D: TRBD1
CDR3: ASSGTGTALATEAF

length: 11
V: TRBV28
D: NA
CDR3: ASNTGNSYEQY

length: 12
V: TRBV5-1
D: TRBD1
CDR3: ASSYRTGGYEQY

length: 11
V: TRBV27
D: TRBD1
CDR3: ASSLGTGYEQY

length: 14
V: TRBV11-2
D: NA
CDR3: ASSLDIAGLTDTQY

length: 10
V: TRBV27
D: NA
CDR3: ASSPQSGELF

length: 14
V: TRBV12-3/TRBV12-4
D: TRBD1
CDR3: ASSFARTGEPYEQY

length: 12
V: TRBV11-2
D: NA
CDR3: ASSLEVQAGELF

length: 12
V: TRBV12-3/TRBV12-4
D: NA
CDR3: ASSLWGAEEKLF

length: 12
V: TRBV12-3/TRBV12-4
D: NA
CDR3: ASSFSAGVYGYT

length: 14
V: TRBV5-1
D: TRBD1
CDR3: ASSLGGTGGDQPQH

length: 10
V: TRBV10-3
D: NA
CDR3: AIARQPGGYT

length: 12
V: TRBV6-5
D: NA
CDR3: ASSYSGRTSGYT

length: 14
V: TRBV5-6
D: NA
CDR3: ASSLDPIDSFYGYT

length: 13
V: TRBV19
D: NA
CDR3: ASSIQGDRNQPQH

length: 14
V: TRBV12-3/TRBV12-4
D: NA
CDR3: ASTPWREPRNQPQH

length: 11
V: TRBV12-3/TRBV12-4
D: NA
CDR3: ARSLDRRHGYT

length: 12
V: TRBV20-1
D: NA
CDR3: SARGGNSNTEAF

length: 12
V: TRBV12-3/TRBV12-4
D: NA
CDR3: ASSPSQEGKGYT

length: 11
V: TRBV27
D: NA
CDR3: ASSSGPTYEQF

length: 12
V: TRBV7-8
D: NA
CDR3: ASSPLGEEYGYT

length: 14
V: TRBV20-1
D: NA
CDR3: SARPSGLADSYEQY

length: 14
V: TRBV9
D: TRBD2
CDR3: ASSVGTSGMQETQY

length: 10
V: TRBV29-1
D: NA
CDR3: SAGRTNTEAF

length: 9
V: TRBV27
D: NA
CDR3: ASKLNTGAF

length: 9
V: TRBV7-2
D: NA
CDR3: ASSLLYEKY

length: 13
V: TRBV7-9
D: TRBD1
CDR3: ASTLRITGVTEAF

length: 15
V: TRBV27
D: TRBD2
CDR3: ASSSQREGPKYNEQF

length: 15
V: TRBV18
D: NA
CDR3: ASSPIEGNWAKNIQY

length: 12
V: TRBV2
D: NA
CDR3: ASKPEDFNQPQH

length: 14
V: TRBV7-6
D: TRBD1
CDR3: ASSLVRGQDLNTIY

length: 13
V: TRBV28
D: TRBD1
CDR3: ASKRTTGGGYGYT

length: 11
V: TRBV6-1
D: NA
CDR3: ASRDQYRNEQY

length: 11
V: TRBV20-1
D: NA
CDR3: SARDQRTGELF

length: 15
V: TRBV27
D: NA
CDR3: ASSPFLGLAGTGELF